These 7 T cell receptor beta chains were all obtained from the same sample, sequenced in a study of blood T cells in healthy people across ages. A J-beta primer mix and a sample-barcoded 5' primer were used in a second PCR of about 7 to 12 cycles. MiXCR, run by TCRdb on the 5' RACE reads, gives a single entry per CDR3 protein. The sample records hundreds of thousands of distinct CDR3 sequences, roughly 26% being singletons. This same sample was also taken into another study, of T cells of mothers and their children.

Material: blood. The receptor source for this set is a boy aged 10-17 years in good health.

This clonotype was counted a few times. CDR3 sequence reads: CASSPPLTGFRDEQYF. CDR3 in DNA: TGTGCCAGCAGCCCGCCCTTGACAGGGTTTCGCGACGAGCAGTACTTC. The chain couples TRBV7-9 to TRBJ2-1, with 7 bases identical to TRBD1. Matching the DNA end better, TRBJ2-7 makes the J call doubtful. Germline lookup yields CDR1 SEHNR and CDR2 FQNEAQ (reference sequence). This CDR3 contains 16 residues.

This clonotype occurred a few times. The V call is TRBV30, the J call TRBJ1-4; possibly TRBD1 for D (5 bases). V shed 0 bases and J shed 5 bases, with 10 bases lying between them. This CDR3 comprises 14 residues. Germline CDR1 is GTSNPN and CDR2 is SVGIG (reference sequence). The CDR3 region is CAWSVGTGNEKLFF. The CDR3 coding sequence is TGTGCCTGGAGTGTAGGGACGGGGAATGAAAAACTGTTTTTT.

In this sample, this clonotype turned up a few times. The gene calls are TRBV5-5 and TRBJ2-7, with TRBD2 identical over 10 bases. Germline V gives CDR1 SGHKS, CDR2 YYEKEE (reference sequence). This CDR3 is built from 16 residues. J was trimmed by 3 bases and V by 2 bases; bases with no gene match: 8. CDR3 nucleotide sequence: TGTGCCAGCAGCTTTCGGCTAGCGGGGGCCGACTACGAGCAGTACTTC. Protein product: CASSFRLAGADYEQYF.

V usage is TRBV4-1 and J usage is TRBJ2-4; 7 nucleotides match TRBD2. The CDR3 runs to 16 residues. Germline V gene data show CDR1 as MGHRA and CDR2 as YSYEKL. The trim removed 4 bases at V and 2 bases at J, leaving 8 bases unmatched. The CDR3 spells CASSPWAGVSKNIQYF. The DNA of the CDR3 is TGCGCCAGCAGCCCCTGGGCGGGGGTCTCCAAAAACATTCAGTACTTC.

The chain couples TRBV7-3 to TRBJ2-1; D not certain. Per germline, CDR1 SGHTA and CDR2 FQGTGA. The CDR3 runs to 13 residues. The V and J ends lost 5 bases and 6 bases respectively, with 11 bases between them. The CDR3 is CASSPSRLNEQFF. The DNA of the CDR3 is TGTGCCAGCAGCCCCAGCAGGCTCAATGAGCAGTTCTTC.

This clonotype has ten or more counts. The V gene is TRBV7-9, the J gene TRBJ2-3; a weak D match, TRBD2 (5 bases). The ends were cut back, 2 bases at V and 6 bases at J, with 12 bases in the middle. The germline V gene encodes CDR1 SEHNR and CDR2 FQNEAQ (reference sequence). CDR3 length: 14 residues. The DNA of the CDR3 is TGTGCCAGCAGCTTACGTGAGGGCCCGGATACGCAGTATTTT. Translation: CASSLREGPDTQYF.

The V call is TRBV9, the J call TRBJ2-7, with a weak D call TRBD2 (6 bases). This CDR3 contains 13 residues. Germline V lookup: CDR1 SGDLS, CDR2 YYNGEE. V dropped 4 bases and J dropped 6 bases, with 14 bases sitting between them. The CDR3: CASSPRYGGEQYF. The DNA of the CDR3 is TGTGCCAGCAGCCCGAGATACGGGGGCGAGCAGTACTTC. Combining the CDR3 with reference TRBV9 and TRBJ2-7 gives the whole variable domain DSGVTQTPKHLITATGQRVTLRCSPRSGDLSVYWYQQSLDQGLQFLIQYYNGEERAKGNILERFSAQQFPDLHSELNLSSLELGDSALYFCASSPRYGGEQYFGPGTRLTVT.